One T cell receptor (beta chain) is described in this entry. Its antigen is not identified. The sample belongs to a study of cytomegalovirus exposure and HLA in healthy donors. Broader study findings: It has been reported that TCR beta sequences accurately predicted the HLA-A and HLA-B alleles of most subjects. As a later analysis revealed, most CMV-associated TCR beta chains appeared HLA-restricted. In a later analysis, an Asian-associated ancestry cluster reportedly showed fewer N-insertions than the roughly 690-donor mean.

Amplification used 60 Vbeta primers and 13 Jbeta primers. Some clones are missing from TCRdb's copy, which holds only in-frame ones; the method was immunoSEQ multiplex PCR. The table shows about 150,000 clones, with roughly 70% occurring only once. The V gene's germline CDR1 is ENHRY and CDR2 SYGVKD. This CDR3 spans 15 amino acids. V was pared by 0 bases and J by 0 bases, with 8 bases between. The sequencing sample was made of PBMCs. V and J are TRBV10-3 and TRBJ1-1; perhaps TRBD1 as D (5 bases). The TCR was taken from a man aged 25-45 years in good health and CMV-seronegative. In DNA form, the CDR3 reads TGTGCCATCAGTGAGTCGAGGACATTGAACACTGAAGCTTTCTTT. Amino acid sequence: CAISESRTLNTEAFF.